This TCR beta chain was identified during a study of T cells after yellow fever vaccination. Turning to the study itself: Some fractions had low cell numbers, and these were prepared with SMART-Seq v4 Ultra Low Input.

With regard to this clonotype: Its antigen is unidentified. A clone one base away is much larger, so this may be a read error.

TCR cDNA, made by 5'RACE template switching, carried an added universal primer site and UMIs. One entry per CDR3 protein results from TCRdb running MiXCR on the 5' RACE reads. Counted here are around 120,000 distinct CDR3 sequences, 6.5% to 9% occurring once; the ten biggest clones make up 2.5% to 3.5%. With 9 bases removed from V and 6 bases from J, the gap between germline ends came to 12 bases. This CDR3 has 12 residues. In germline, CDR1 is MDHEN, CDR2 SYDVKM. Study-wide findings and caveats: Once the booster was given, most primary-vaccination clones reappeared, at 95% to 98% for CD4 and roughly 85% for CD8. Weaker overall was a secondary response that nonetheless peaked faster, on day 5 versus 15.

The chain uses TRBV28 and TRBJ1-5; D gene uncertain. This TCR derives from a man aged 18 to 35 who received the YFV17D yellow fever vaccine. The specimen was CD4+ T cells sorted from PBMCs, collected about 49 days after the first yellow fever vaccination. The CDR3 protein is CARNPTAQPQHF. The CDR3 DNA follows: TGTGCCAGAAACCCGACGGCTCAGCCCCAGCATTTT. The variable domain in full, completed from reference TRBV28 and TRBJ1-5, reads DVKVTQSSRYLVKRTGEKVFLECVQDMDHENMFWYRQDPGLGLRLIYFSYDVKMKEKGDIPEGYSVSREKKERFSLILESASTNQTSMYLCARNPTAQPQHFGDGTRLSIL.